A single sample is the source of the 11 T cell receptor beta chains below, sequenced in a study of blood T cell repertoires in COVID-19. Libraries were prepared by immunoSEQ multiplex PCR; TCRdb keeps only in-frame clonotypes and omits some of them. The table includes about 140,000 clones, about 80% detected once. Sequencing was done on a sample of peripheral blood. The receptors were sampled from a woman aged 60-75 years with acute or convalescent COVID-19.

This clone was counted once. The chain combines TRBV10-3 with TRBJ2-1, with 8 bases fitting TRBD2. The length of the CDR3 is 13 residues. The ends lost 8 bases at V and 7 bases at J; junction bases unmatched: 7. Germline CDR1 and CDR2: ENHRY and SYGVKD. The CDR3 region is CAIEAGVGNEQFF. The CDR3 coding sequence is TGTGCCATCGAAGCGGGAGTCGGGAATGAGCAGTTCTTC.

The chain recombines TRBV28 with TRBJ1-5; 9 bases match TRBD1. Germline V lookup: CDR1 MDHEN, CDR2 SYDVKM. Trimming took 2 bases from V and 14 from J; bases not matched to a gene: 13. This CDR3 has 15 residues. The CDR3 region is CASSLIGYSGDREHF. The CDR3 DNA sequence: TGTGCCAGCAGTTTAATTGGGTATAGCGGGGACAGGGAGCATTTT.

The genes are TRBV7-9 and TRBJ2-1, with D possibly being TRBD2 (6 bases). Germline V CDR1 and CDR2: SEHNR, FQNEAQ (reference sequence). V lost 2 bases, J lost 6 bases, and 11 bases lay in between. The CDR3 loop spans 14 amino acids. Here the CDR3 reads CASSLLPTSNEQFF. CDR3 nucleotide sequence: TGTGCCAGCAGCTTACTCCCGACTAGCAATGAGCAGTTCTTC.

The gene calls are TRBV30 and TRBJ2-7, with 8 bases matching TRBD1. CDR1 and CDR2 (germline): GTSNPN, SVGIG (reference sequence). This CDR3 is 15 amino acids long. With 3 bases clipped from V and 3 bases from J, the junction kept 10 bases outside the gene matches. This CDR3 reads CAWSRDRGGGYEQYF. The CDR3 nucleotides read TGTGCCTGGAGCCGAGACAGGGGAGGAGGCTACGAGCAGTACTTC.

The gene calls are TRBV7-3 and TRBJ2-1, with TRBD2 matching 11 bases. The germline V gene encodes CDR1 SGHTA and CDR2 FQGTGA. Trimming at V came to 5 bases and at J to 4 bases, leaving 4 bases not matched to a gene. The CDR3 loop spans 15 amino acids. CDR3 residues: CASSTLAGGYNEQFF. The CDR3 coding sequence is TGTGCCAGCAGCACCCTAGCGGGGGGATACAATGAGCAGTTCTTC.

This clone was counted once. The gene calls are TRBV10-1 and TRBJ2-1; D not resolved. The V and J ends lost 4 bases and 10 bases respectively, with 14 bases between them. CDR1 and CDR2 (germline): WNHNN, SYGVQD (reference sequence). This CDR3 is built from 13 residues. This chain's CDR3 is CASSASVINEQFF. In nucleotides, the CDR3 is TGCGCCAGCAGTGCCTCGGTCATTAACGAGCAGTTCTTC.

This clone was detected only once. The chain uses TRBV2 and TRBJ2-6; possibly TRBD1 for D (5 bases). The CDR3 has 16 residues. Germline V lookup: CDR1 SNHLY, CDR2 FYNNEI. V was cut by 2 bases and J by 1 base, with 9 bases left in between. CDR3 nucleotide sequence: TGTGCCAGCAGTGAAAAGCAGGGATCTGGGGCCAACGTCCTGACTTTC. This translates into CASSEKQGSGANVLTF.

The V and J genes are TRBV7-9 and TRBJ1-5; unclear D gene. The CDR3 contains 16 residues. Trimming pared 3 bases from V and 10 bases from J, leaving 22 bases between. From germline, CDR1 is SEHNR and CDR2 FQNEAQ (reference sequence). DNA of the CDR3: TGTGCCAGCAGCTTTGGGCGGGGTGGAGGGAGTGATCCCCAGCATTTT. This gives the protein CASSFGRGGGSDPQHF. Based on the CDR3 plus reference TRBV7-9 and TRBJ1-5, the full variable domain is DTGVSQNPRHKITKRGQNVTFRCDPISEHNRLYWYRQTLGQGPEFLTYFQNEAQLEKSRLLSDRFSAERPKGSFSTLEIQRTEQGDSAMYLCASSFGRGGGSDPQHFGDGTRLSIL.

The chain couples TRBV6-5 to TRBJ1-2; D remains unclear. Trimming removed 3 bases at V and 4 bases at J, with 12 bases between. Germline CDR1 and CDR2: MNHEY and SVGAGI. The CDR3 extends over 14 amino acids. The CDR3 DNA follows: TGTGCCAGCAGTTATAATTCCGTTTTCTATGGCTACACCTTC. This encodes CASSYNSVFYGYTF.

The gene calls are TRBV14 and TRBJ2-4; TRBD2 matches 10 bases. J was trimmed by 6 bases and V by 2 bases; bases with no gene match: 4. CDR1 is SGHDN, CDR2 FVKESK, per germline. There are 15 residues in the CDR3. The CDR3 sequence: CASSQLAGARNIQYF. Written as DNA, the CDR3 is TGTGCCAGCAGCCAACTAGCGGGAGCAAGAAACATTCAGTACTTC.

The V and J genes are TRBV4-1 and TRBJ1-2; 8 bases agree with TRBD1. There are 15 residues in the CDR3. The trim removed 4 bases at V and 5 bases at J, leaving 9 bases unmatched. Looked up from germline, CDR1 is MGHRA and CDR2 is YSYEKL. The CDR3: CASSLLGQASYGYTF. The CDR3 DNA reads TGCGCCAGCAGCCTCCTGGGACAGGCATCGTATGGCTACACCTTC.